These 24 T cell receptor beta chains came from one sample sequenced in a study of control samples from healthy donors and cancer patients. TCRdb keeps only in-frame clones here, not all; method: immunoSEQ multiplex PCR. The table has 200,000 or so clones, around 94% seen once. Sequenced sample: blood. The receptors stem from a man in his fifties in good health.

This sequence joins TRBV10-3 and TRBJ1-1, with D possibly TRBD1 on 5 matching bases. Germline assignment: CDR1 ENHRY and CDR2 SYGVKD. Trimming removed 2 bases from V and 0 bases from J, with 34 bases in between. The CDR3 covers 23 residues. DNA for the CDR3: TGTGCCATCAGTGAGGTGGTAAAAGTGGTACAGGTAGGCAGCTCGAGCCTGAACACTGAAGCTTTCTTT. Its protein product is CAISEVVKVVQVGSSSLNTEAFF.

In its sample, this clone was seen a few times. The genes are TRBV14 and TRBJ1-2; D is uncertain. V lost 4 bases and J lost 4, with 16 bases in between. In germline, CDR1 is SGHDN, CDR2 FVKESK. The CDR3 loop spans 15 amino acids. The CDR3 nucleotides read TGTGCCAGCAGCCCTTTTGTCGGGGAGGCCTATGGCTACACCTTC. The encoded protein is CASSPFVGEAYGYTF.

The V and J genes are TRBV10-2 and TRBJ1-5, with 7 nucleotides matching TRBD1. Per the germline V gene, CDR1 is WSHSY and CDR2 is SAAADI. Trimming cost V 4 bases and J 4 bases; bases outside gene matches: 7. CDR3 length: 15 amino acids. In DNA form, the CDR3 reads TGCGCCAGCAGTGGGGGACAGAGTGTTAATCAGCCCCAGCATTTT. It is translated as CASSGGQSVNQPQHF.

V gene TRBV19 combines with J gene TRBJ1-2; D is perhaps TRBD1 (6 bases). Germline V CDR1 and CDR2: LNHDA, SQIVND (reference sequence). The CDR3 is 15 residues long. Trimming stripped 4 bases from V and 2 bases from J, with 14 bases between. CDR3 coding DNA: TGTGCCAGTAGTAGCCCCGTTACAGGGAACTATGGCTACACCTTC. Translation gives CASSSPVTGNYGYTF. Filled out from reference TRBV19 and TRBJ1-2, the complete variable domain reads DGGITQSPKYLFRKEGQNVTLSCEQNLNHDAMYWYRQDPGQGLRLIYYSQIVNDFQKGDIAEGYSVSREKKESFPLTVTSAQKNPTAFYLCASSSPVTGNYGYTFGSGTRLTVV.

This clone came up a few times. The chain is built from TRBV28 and TRBJ1-6; 10 nucleotides match TRBD1. Trimming at V came to 4 bases and at J to 0 bases, leaving 3 bases not matched to a gene. Germline CDR1 MDHEN, CDR2 SYDVKM. The CDR3 runs to 17 residues. This chain's CDR3 is CASSSGQGSSYNSPLHF. Written as DNA, the CDR3 is TGTGCCAGCAGTTCGGGACAGGGGAGCTCCTATAATTCACCCCTCCACTTT.

The J gene is TRBJ1-6, the V gene TRBV30; 7 bases line up with TRBD1. From germline, CDR1 is GTSNPN and CDR2 SVGIG (reference sequence). The junction had 8 bases not matched to a gene; V was cut back by 0 bases and J by 0 bases. The CDR3 totals 18 residues. Here the CDR3 reads CAWSVQGLKSSYNSPLHF. The DNA for the CDR3 is TGTGCCTGGAGTGTACAGGGGCTTAAAAGCTCCTATAATTCACCCCTCCACTTT.

V usage is TRBV2 and J usage is TRBJ2-7; D may correspond to TRBD1 or TRBD2 (5 bases each). Trimming removed 4 bases at V and 7 bases at J, with 8 bases between. CDR1 is SNHLY and CDR2 is FYNNEI in the germline V gene. The CDR3 spans 11 residues. CDR3 region: CASSGGLEQYV. The CDR3 coding sequence is TGTGCCAGCAGTGGGGGGTTAGAGCAGTACGTC.

DNA of the CDR3: TGTGCCAGCAGCAGGGGCCCGGACAGGGGGGGAAATTCACCCCTCCACTTT. Its translation is CASSRGPDRGGNSPLHF. The chain has TRBV5-4 and TRBJ1-6; TRBD1 agrees at 10 bases. The junction had 11 bases not matched to a gene; V was cut back by 4 bases and J by 7 bases. The CDR3 length is 17 residues. Per the germline V gene, CDR1 is SGHNT and CDR2 is YYREEE (reference sequence).

In its sample, this clone was seen once. This sequence joins TRBV7-9 and TRBJ1-2; 8 bases map to TRBD1. Germline loops: CDR1 SEHNR, CDR2 FQNEAQ (reference sequence). Germline trimming cut 6 bases from V and 8 bases from J; bases unmatched to any gene: 8. The CDR3 contains 13 residues. CDR3 amino acids: CASRRSGGRGYTF. As DNA, the CDR3 is TGTGCCAGCAGACGTTCAGGGGGCCGGGGCTACACCTTC.

The chain is built from TRBV5-1 and TRBJ1-2, with D unresolved. The CDR3 runs 14 residues. Trimming removed 0 bases at V and 6 bases at J, with 12 bases between. Germline V lookup: CDR1 SGHRS, CDR2 YFSETQ. DNA of the CDR3: TGCGCCAGCAGCTTGGGGCTGGCTCGGAATGGCTACACCTTC. This encodes CASSLGLARNGYTF. Filled out from reference TRBV5-1 and TRBJ1-2, the complete variable domain reads KAGVTQTPRYLIKTRGQQVTLSCSPISGHRSVSWYQQTPGQGLQFLFEYFSETQRNKGNFPGRFSGRQFSNSRSEMNVSTLELGDSALYLCASSLGLARNGYTFGSGTRLTVV.

The V call is TRBV15, the J call TRBJ1-1; D gene uncertain. This CDR3 is built from 15 residues. Trimming took off 1 base at V and 0 bases at J, with 9 bases between the two ends. Germline loops: CDR1 LNHNV, CDR2 YYDKDF (reference sequence). The CDR3 bases are TGTGCCACCAGCAGAGCCCGGATCATGAACACTGAAGCTTTCTTT. It encodes CATSRARIMNTEAFF.

The chain joins TRBV5-1 to TRBJ2-1; D not resolved. V lost 3 bases and J 0 bases, leaving 13 bases between the germline ends. The CDR3 runs 16 residues. Germline V gene data show CDR1 as SGHRS and CDR2 as YFSETQ. CDR3 nucleotides: TGCGCCAGCAGCTCCGGGCCGTCGACCTCCTACAATGAGCAGTTCTTC. Its translation is CASSSGPSTSYNEQFF.

The chain links TRBV18 to TRBJ1-5; 7 nucleotides agree with TRBD1. Losses at the gene ends were 2 bases for V and 4 bases for J; bases not matched to a gene: 2. The CDR3 runs 14 residues. Germline V gene data show CDR1 as KGHSH and CDR2 as LQKENI. The CDR3 here is CASSPTGQNQPQHF. For the CDR3, the DNA is TGTGCCAGCTCACCAACGGGACAGAATCAGCCCCAGCATTTT. Full variable domain (remainder filled in from reference TRBV18 and TRBJ1-5): NAGVMQNPRHLVRRRGQEARLRCSPMKGHSHVYWYRQLPEEGLKFMVYLQKENIIDESGMPKERFSAEFPKEGPSILRIQQVVRGDSAAYFCASSPTGQNQPQHFGDGTRLSIL.

In this sample, this clone turned up once. The rearrangement joins TRBV3-1 (or the pseudogene TRBV3-2) to TRBJ1-4; a weak D match, TRBD1 (6 bases). CDR1 and CDR2 (germline): LGHDT, YNNKEL (reference sequence). The CDR3 is made up of 14 amino acids. V lost 4 bases and J lost 5, with 11 bases in between. This CDR3 is CASSPDSRNEKLFF. Written as DNA, the CDR3 is TGTGCCAGCAGCCCGGACAGCCGGAATGAAAAACTGTTTTTT.

The rearrangement links TRBV28 to TRBJ1-1; D may be TRBD1 (5 bases). The germline V gene encodes CDR1 MDHEN and CDR2 SYDVKM. The V and J ends lost 4 bases and 10 bases respectively, with 16 bases between them. The CDR3 totals 13 residues. CDR3 nucleotide sequence: TGTGCCAGCAGTTCAGAAAGTCACGGGGGAGCTTTCTTT. Translation: CASSSESHGGAFF.

The V call is TRBV2, the J call TRBJ1-5, with D uncertain. V lost 3 bases to trimming and J lost 6 bases, with 9 bases between them. Per germline, CDR1 SNHLY and CDR2 FYNNEI. This CDR3 spans 13 amino acids. Here the CDR3 reads CASSDISGQPQHF. CDR3 sequence (DNA): TGTGCCAGCAGTGATATTAGTGGTCAGCCCCAGCATTTT.

The chain carries TRBV11-2 and TRBJ2-7; D call uncertain. Germline CDR1 reads SGHAT; CDR2 reads FQNNGV. This CDR3 spans 13 amino acids. Trimming removed 6 bases at V and 5 bases at J, with 14 bases between. The CDR3: CASSQGSYNEQYF. The CDR3, as DNA: TGTGCCAGCAGTCAAGGGTCTTATAACGAGCAGTACTTC.

The chain links TRBV5-1 to TRBJ1-1; maybe TRBD1 (6 bases). CDR3 length: 13 amino acids. V lost 4 bases, J lost 4 bases, and 11 bases lay in between. Germline V CDR1 and CDR2: SGHRS, YFSETQ. The CDR3 coding sequence is TGCGCCAGCAGCCCCGGGGGCATCACTGAAGCTTTCTTT. Amino acid sequence: CASSPGGITEAFF.

The V call is TRBV19, the J call TRBJ1-4; TRBD1 is a possible D gene (5 bases). V lost 5 bases, J lost 6 bases, and 16 bases lay in between. Germline lookup yields CDR1 LNHDA and CDR2 SQIVND (reference sequence). CDR3 length equals 15 residues. The CDR3 sequence is CASSGTALMDEKLFF. As DNA, the CDR3 is TGTGCCAGTAGTGGGACGGCGCTAATGGATGAAAAACTGTTTTTT.

The V call is TRBV7-9, the J call TRBJ1-1; the D gene is possibly TRBD1 (6 bases). The CDR3 covers 15 residues. Germline CDR1 and CDR2: SEHNR and FQNEAQ (reference sequence). The V end was cut by 4 bases, the J end by 4 bases, with 16 bases between. As DNA, the CDR3 is TGTGCCAGCAGCTCGAGGGGGTTTGGTGGCACTGAAGCTTTCTTT. Protein sequence: CASSSRGFGGTEAFF.

V is TRBV9 and J is TRBJ1-1, with D maybe TRBD1 (6 bases). Germline V CDR1 and CDR2: SGDLS, YYNGEE. The V end was cut by 0 bases, the J end by 3 bases, with 18 bases between. The CDR3 is made up of 17 amino acids. CDR3 amino acids: CASSVVQGRNWYTEAFF. The CDR3 bases are TGTGCCAGCAGCGTAGTCCAGGGGAGGAATTGGTACACTGAAGCTTTCTTT.

This sequence joins TRBV5-1 and TRBJ1-2; D may be TRBD1 (5 bases). The CDR3 sequence is 16 residues long. Germline V gene lookup returns CDR1 SGHRS and CDR2 YFSETQ. V was clipped by 3 bases and J by 4 bases, with 19 bases between them. CDR3 in amino acids: CASSSLMGVEGYGYTF. CDR3 bases: TGCGCCAGCAGCTCCTTAATGGGGGTGGAGGGCTATGGCTACACCTTC.

This chain connects TRBV4-1 to TRBJ1-2; TRBD1 matches at 8 bases. Trimming at V came to 4 bases and at J to 2 bases, leaving 0 bases not matched to a gene. CDR1 and CDR2 (germline): MGHRA, YSYEKL. The CDR3 runs to 13 residues. For the CDR3, the DNA is TGCGCCAGCAGCCGACAGGGGAACTATGGCTACACCTTC. Translating gives CASSRQGNYGYTF.

Regarding this clone: This CDR3 is also generated by other DNA sequences in the sample. The V gene is TRBV6-5, the J gene TRBJ1-1; 9 positions agree with TRBD1. The CDR3 consists of 13 residues. CDR1 is MNHEY, CDR2 SVGAGI, per germline. V trimming: 6 bases; J trimming: 3 bases; junction bases outside the gene matches: 2. Here the CDR3 DNA reads TGTGCCAGCAGCCGACAGGGGGACACTGAAGCTTTCTTT. This sequence encodes CASSRQGDTEAFF.